The sequence of this T cell receptor beta chain was determined in a study of long-term antiretroviral therapy in people with HIV. Points from the study as a whole: In the period from about 2003 to 2018, blood was collected, possibly under older ART regimens.

Researchers ran immunoSEQ v3.0 at survey level. Only in-frame clones appear in the TCRdb table, and some are missing; sequencing was by immunoSEQ multiplex PCR. The repertoire consists of about 15,000 clones, with roughly four fifths occurring once and the leading ten covering approximately 16%. Looked up from germline, CDR1 is SGDLS and CDR2 is YYNGEE. CDR3 size: 15 residues. V was pared by 0 bases and J by 6 bases, with 15 bases between. Worth noting for this clone: Its target is unknown.

Sample: unsorted PBMCs, taken approximately 2.5 years before starting antiretroviral therapy. This TCR was recovered from a woman in her 50s with HIV. The V call is TRBV9, the J call TRBJ1-2; D perhaps matches TRBD1 (5 bases). The DNA of the CDR3 is TGTGCCAGCAGCGTAGCGACAGCCTTAGACGATGGCTACACCTTC. Translated, it gives CASSVATALDDGYTF.